Presented here are 26 T cell receptor beta chains from one specimen sequenced in a study of human T cells and chemical hapten exposure. Each CDR3 protein gets one entry after TCRdb re-called the RACE reads with MiXCR. Found here are approximately 340,000 distinct CDR3 sequences, roughly 6.9% of them singletons; the top ten hold roughly 7.9%. As for time point: patch test 1, 2 weeks after DPC sensitization. Noted treatment: therapeutic diphenylcyclopropenone sensitization with weekly scalp DPC. The material was whole blood, obtained in connection with sensitization to the hapten diphenylcyclopropenone (DPC). The receptors shown here come from a woman aged 18-35 years with alopecia areata. Some clones in this sample may be carry-over from other donors' samples.

The V and J genes are TRBV5-1 and TRBJ2-5; 9 positions agree with TRBD1. Trimming at V came to 6 bases and at J to 5 bases, leaving 8 bases not matched to a gene. Germline V gene data show CDR1 as SGHRS and CDR2 as YFSETQ. The CDR3 totals 14 residues. CDR3 protein: CASKNPDRGETQYF. The CDR3 nucleotides read TGCGCCAGCAAAAACCCGGACAGGGGTGAGACCCAGTACTTC.

This clonotype was detected only a few times. The chain employs TRBV7-9 and TRBJ1-3, with TRBD1 identical over 7 bases. The CDR3 extends over 11 amino acids. Trimming took 3 bases from V and 14 from J; bases not matched to a gene: 4. CDR1 SEHNR and CDR2 FQNEAQ come from the germline V gene (reference sequence). For the CDR3, the DNA is TGTGCCAGCAGCTTCGGGACAGTGGTATATTTT. This sequence encodes CASSFGTVVYF.

This clonotype was detected many times. The V gene is TRBV12-3 or TRBV12-4, the J gene TRBJ1-2, with D unclear. This CDR3 is 14 amino acids long. Trimming stripped 5 bases from V and 3 bases from J, with 13 bases between. This CDR3 reads CASSPIGGHYGYTF. The CDR3 DNA reads as TGTGCCAGCAGTCCGATTGGAGGACACTATGGCTACACCTTC.

This rearrangement joins TRBV10-3 to TRBJ2-5, with 9 bases that match TRBD1. This CDR3 spans 13 amino acids. J was trimmed by 4 bases and V by 6 bases; bases with no gene match: 3. Germline values: CDR1 ENHRY, CDR2 SYGVKD. CDR3: CAISRDRAETQYF. The DNA for the CDR3 is TGTGCCATCAGCAGGGACAGGGCAGAGACCCAGTACTTC.

This rearrangement joins TRBV9 to TRBJ2-5; D call uncertain. The CDR3 length is 15 residues. In germline, CDR1 is SGDLS, CDR2 YYNGEE. V was cut by 0 bases and J by 3 bases, with 12 bases left in between. The CDR3 DNA follows: TGTGCCAGCAGCGTAGGGACCCGGCGAGAAGAGACCCAGTACTTC. It specifies CASSVGTRREETQYF.

In this sample, this clonotype turned up a few times. This chain connects TRBV2 to TRBJ1-2, with TRBD1 matching 9 bases. This CDR3 region has 15 residues. The V segment lost 4 bases and the J segment 6 bases; nucleotides outside the gene matches: 9. Germline V gene data show CDR1 as SNHLY and CDR2 as FYNNEI. In DNA, the CDR3 is TGTGCCAGCAGTGTCGGGGACAGGGAAGTCCATGGCTACACCTTC. Amino acids: CASSVGDREVHGYTF.

This clonotype was counted at least ten times. This chain connects TRBV29-1 to TRBJ2-7; D is perhaps TRBD2 (6 bases). V dropped 7 bases and J dropped 1 base, with 17 bases sitting between them. Germline CDR1 SQVTM, CDR2 ANQGSEA. This CDR3 contains 14 residues. CDR3 nucleotides: TGCAGCGCCGGGACGGCTGGAGGGTCCTACGAGCAGTACTTC. It is translated as CSAGTAGGSYEQYF.

The CDR3 region has the DNA TGCAGTGCTAGAGATCTGGGGGGATCGGACACTGAAGCTTTCTTT. It yields the protein CSARDLGGSDTEAFF. V gene TRBV20-1 combines with J gene TRBJ1-1; D possibly corresponds to TRBD1 (5 bases). The CDR3 runs to 15 residues. Trimming left V 0 bases short and J 3 bases short, with 14 bases between. CDR1 and CDR2 from the germline V gene are DFQATT and SNEGSKA (reference sequence).

In this sample, this clonotype turned up a few times. The chain recombines TRBV13 with TRBJ2-3; 7 bases align to TRBD2. The V gene's germline CDR1 is PRHDT and CDR2 FYEKMQ (reference sequence). With V trimmed by 1 base and J by 1 base, 5 bases remained unmatched. The CDR3 contains 16 residues. DNA for the CDR3: TGTGCCAGCAGCTTAGTGCGGGGGTCTCGCACAGATACGCAGTATTTT. Amino acids: CASSLVRGSRTDTQYF.

The V call is TRBV28, the J call TRBJ1-5; no clear D gene. Trimming removed 5 bases from V and 3 bases from J, with 11 bases in between. Germline V lookup: CDR1 MDHEN, CDR2 SYDVKM. There are 14 residues in the CDR3. The CDR3 DNA reads TGTGCCAGCAGTCCGCGGGCAGACAATCAGCCCCAGCATTTT. Translated, it gives CASSPRADNQPQHF.

The chain has TRBV6-2 or TRBV6-3 and TRBJ2-7; 8 bases line up with TRBD2. J lost 3 bases, V lost 3 bases, and 10 bases had no gene match. Germline CDR1 MNHEY, CDR2 SVGEGT. CDR3 length: 16 residues. The CDR3 sequence is CASSYRLAGSVYEQYF. The CDR3 DNA sequence: TGTGCCAGCAGTTATCGCCTAGCGGGTTCCGTCTACGAGCAGTACTTC.

The sample holds many counts of this clonotype. The chain links TRBV12-3 or TRBV12-4 to TRBJ1-5; the D gene is possibly TRBD1 (5 bases). With 3 bases removed from V and 6 bases from J, the gap between germline ends came to 12 bases. The CDR3 extends over 14 amino acids. The chain's CDR3 is CASSFGGLAQPQHF. CDR3 coding DNA: TGTGCCAGCAGTTTCGGGGGGTTAGCTCAGCCCCAGCATTTT.

The V call is TRBV6-6, the J call TRBJ1-1; D may be TRBD1 (6 bases). The CDR3 has 14 amino acids. V was trimmed by 7 bases and J by 0 bases, leaving 12 bases between them. CDR1 MNHNY and CDR2 SVGAGI come from the germline V gene (reference sequence). The CDR3 loop reads CASIHGQMNTEAFF. The CDR3 nucleotides are TGTGCCAGCATTCATGGACAGATGAACACTGAAGCTTTCTTT.

The chain employs TRBV18 and TRBJ2-2; no clear D gene. Germline CDR1 reads KGHSH; CDR2 reads LQKENI. The CDR3 sequence is 14 residues long. V gave up 3 bases and J gave up 4 bases, with 9 bases separating them. The CDR3 DNA reads TGTGCCAGCTCACCTCCGGACGGCACCGGGGAGCTGTTTTTT. It yields the protein CASSPPDGTGELFF.

This clonotype was detected a few times. This chain uses TRBV12-3 or TRBV12-4 with TRBJ1-1; D remains unclear. The CDR3 length is 16 residues. Trimming cost V 5 bases and J 0 bases, with 16 bases left between them. CDR3 coding DNA: TGTGCCAGCAGTCCCGGCGTCGGGAACTTGAACACTGAAGCTTTCTTT. It encodes CASSPGVGNLNTEAFF.

This clonotype appeared many times. The CDR3 DNA is TGCGCCAGCAGGGGCGAAGAGACCCAGTACTTC. It codes for CASRGEETQYF. The chain couples TRBV5-1 to TRBJ2-5; unclear D gene. V shed 5 bases and J shed 3 bases, with 5 bases lying between them. The CDR3 runs 11 residues. CDR1 and CDR2 (germline): SGHRS, YFSETQ.

The table lists this clonotype with a few counts. This chain connects TRBV6-2 or TRBV6-3 to TRBJ2-1; D is perhaps TRBD1 (5 bases). CDR3 size: 19 residues. Trimming pared 6 bases from V and 2 bases from J, leaving 26 bases between. Germline loops: CDR1 MNHEY, CDR2 SVGEGT. This CDR3 is CASSHLIRGQIGAYNEQFF. CDR3 coding DNA: TGTGCCAGCAGCCACTTAATAAGGGGTCAAATAGGGGCCTACAATGAGCAGTTCTTC.

This clonotype appeared many times. The gene calls are TRBV12-3 or TRBV12-4 and TRBJ1-1; TRBD1 is a possible D gene (6 bases). V lost 6 bases to trimming and J lost 6 bases, with 17 bases between them. There are 14 residues in the CDR3. CDR3 protein: CASSPWGGAPEAFF. CDR3 nucleotides: TGTGCCAGCAGCCCCTGGGGGGGCGCGCCTGAAGCTTTCTTT.

This clonotype was seen once. V usage is TRBV7-2 and J usage is TRBJ1-2, with unresolved D. Trimming cost V 6 bases and J 3 bases, with 14 bases left between them. The CDR3 has 14 residues. Germline V lookup: CDR1 SGHTA, CDR2 FQGNSA. The DNA for the CDR3 is TGTGCCAGCAGTTTTGACATCCTCGACTATGGCTACACCTTC. Translation gives CASSFDILDYGYTF.

The rearrangement joins TRBV12-3 or TRBV12-4 to TRBJ2-7, with TRBD2 identical over 13 bases. The CDR3 length is 16 residues. The J segment lost 3 bases and the V segment lost 5 bases, leaving 7 bases of the junction unmatched. The CDR3 DNA is TGTGCCAGCAGTCGCCCGCGGACTAGCGGGAGCTACGAGCAGTACTTC. Translated: CASSRPRTSGSYEQYF.

In DNA, the CDR3 is TGCAGTGCTAAAACTCCGGGACAGGGGGAGGAAAAACTGTTTTTT. Encoded protein: CSAKTPGQGEEKLFF. The J gene is TRBJ1-4, the V gene TRBV20-1; 11 bases line up with TRBD1. The length of the CDR3 is 15 residues. V dropped 4 bases and J dropped 8; count of bases not matched to a gene: 9. Germline lookup yields CDR1 DFQATT and CDR2 SNEGSKA (reference sequence).

This clonotype showed up just a few times. The chain links TRBV7-9 to TRBJ1-2; no definite D call. Germline CDR1 and CDR2: SEHNR and FQNEAQ (reference sequence). Trimming stripped 5 bases from V and 1 base from J, with 11 bases between. This CDR3 region has 14 residues. DNA for the CDR3: TGTGCCAGCAGCAGACGGACGAATAACTATGGCTACACCTTC. As protein: CASSRRTNNYGYTF.

This clonotype appeared many times. The chain is built from TRBV2 and TRBJ1-5, with D possibly matching TRBD1 (6 bases). The CDR3 loop spans 15 amino acids. In germline, CDR1 is SNHLY, CDR2 FYNNEI. Trimming pared 5 bases from V and 3 bases from J, leaving 14 bases between. The CDR3 DNA is TGTGCCAGCAGTCTATCGGACAGTCTCAATCAGCCCCAGCATTTT. Translation: CASSLSDSLNQPQHF.

This clonotype showed up many times. The chain links TRBV4-3 to TRBJ2-7, with 8 bases lining up with TRBD1. There are 15 residues in the CDR3. The ends lost 4 bases at V and 4 bases at J; junction bases unmatched: 9. In germline, CDR1 is LGHNA, CDR2 YSLEER. The CDR3 sequence is CASSRHGTGQYEQYF. CDR3 bases: TGCGCCAGCAGCCGTCACGGGACAGGCCAGTACGAGCAGTACTTC.

The V and J genes are TRBV9 and TRBJ1-3; D is unresolved. This CDR3 comprises 14 residues. Germline V gene sequence: CDR1 SGDLS, CDR2 YYNGEE. The V end was cut by 1 base, the J end by 8 bases, with 13 bases between. In DNA form, the CDR3 reads TGTGCCAGCAGCGTAACGAGGGCCCGCGACACCATATATTTT. Its protein product is CASSVTRARDTIYF.

In this sample, this clonotype turned up a few times. The chain links TRBV12-3 or TRBV12-4 to TRBJ2-3, with D perhaps TRBD2 (7 bases). The ends were cut back, 5 bases at V and 5 bases at J, with 17 bases in the middle. The CDR3 extends over 15 amino acids. The chain's CDR3 is CASSRGGLLVDTQYF. In DNA form, the CDR3 reads TGTGCCAGCAGTAGGGGGGGCCTTTTGGTAGATACGCAGTATTTT.